This entry lists 2 T cell receptor beta chains sequenced from one sample in a study of blood T cells in healthy people across ages. The second PCR ran roughly 7 to 12 cycles with a sample-barcoded 5' primer and J-beta primers. Each CDR3 protein gets one entry after TCRdb re-called the 5' RACE reads with MiXCR. The data hold around 1,500,000 distinct CDR3 sequences, with approximately 42% observed a single time. Sample: blood. The receptors shown here come from a woman aged 18 to 35 in good health.

As for this clonotype: Given a much more abundant clone one base away, this may be a read error. The J gene is TRBJ2-5, the V gene TRBV7-2; TRBD2 matches at 11 bases. CDR1 SGHTA and CDR2 FQGNSA come from the germline V gene. CDR3 length: 17 amino acids. The CDR3 here is CASSLAETSGIQEAQYF. Here the CDR3 DNA reads TGTGCCAGCAGCTTAGCTGAGACTAGCGGGATACAAGAGGCCCAGTACTTC.

In its sample, this clonotype was seen a few times. The CDR3 sequence: CASRPGPNSPLHF. CDR3 sequence (DNA): TGTGCCAGCAGGCCGGGTCCTAATTCACCCCTCCACTTT. The J gene is TRBJ1-6, the V gene TRBV2; unclear D gene. With 6 bases removed from V and 6 bases from J, the gap between germline ends came to 9 bases. Germline V CDR1 and CDR2: SNHLY, FYNNEI. The CDR3 sequence is 13 residues long.